Listed here are 8 T cell receptor beta chains from one sample, sequenced in a study of blood T cell repertoires in COVID-19. Only in-frame clones appear in the TCRdb table, and some are missing; sequencing was by immunoSEQ multiplex PCR. The sample shows 210,000 or so clones, around 90% of them seen only once. Specimen: PBMCs or T cells enriched from blood (not recorded which). These receptors were taken from a man aged 25 to 40 who had recovered from COVID-19.

The rearrangement links TRBV7-6 to TRBJ2-1; possible D gene TRBD1, 6 bases. The CDR3 runs 15 residues. V lost 3 bases and J 3 bases, leaving 12 bases between the germline ends. The germline CDR1 and CDR2 sequences are SGHVS and FNYEAQ. The CDR3 bases are TGTGCCAGCAGCTTTGGCAGGGGTAGCTACAATGAGCAGTTCTTC. Its translation is CASSFGRGSYNEQFF. The whole variable domain, filled in from reference TRBV7-6 and TRBJ2-1, reads GAGVSQSPRYKVTKRGQDVALRCDPISGHVSLYWYRQALGQGPEFLTYFNYEAQQDKSGLPNDRFSAERPEGSISTLTIQRTEQRDSAMYRCASSFGRGSYNEQFFGPGTRLTVL.

The chain links TRBV5-1 to TRBJ1-2, with 8 bases fitting TRBD1. Trimming at V came to 5 bases and at J to 3 bases, leaving 3 bases not matched to a gene. This CDR3 is built from 13 residues. The germline CDR1 and CDR2 sequences are SGHRS and YFSETQ. This chain's CDR3 is CASRVQGDYGYTF. The CDR3 bases are TGCGCCAGCAGAGTACAGGGGGACTATGGCTACACCTTC.

V and J are TRBV20-1 and TRBJ2-7; D is unclear. There are 11 residues in the CDR3. Germline V lookup: CDR1 DFQATT, CDR2 SNEGSKA (reference sequence). Trimming stripped 6 bases from V and 3 bases from J, with 9 bases between. CDR3 nucleotide sequence: TGCAGTGCCAGCGCCAACTACGAGCAGTACTTC. Translation gives CSASANYEQYF.

J is TRBJ2-4 and V is TRBV2; 10 bases agree with TRBD1. J was trimmed by 9 bases and V by 6 bases; bases with no gene match: 5. The germline V gene encodes CDR1 SNHLY and CDR2 FYNNEI. The CDR3 runs 13 residues. The CDR3 DNA reads TGTGCCAGCAGGGGGACAGGGGAGGGCATTCAGTACTTC. It encodes CASRGTGEGIQYF.

This clone has only a few counts. J is TRBJ1-2 and V is TRBV12-3 or TRBV12-4; no definite D call. The CDR3 extends over 13 amino acids. V lost 2 bases, J lost 8 bases, and 12 bases lay in between. The DNA of the CDR3 is TGTGCCAGCAGTTTAAACAGCCGCCCGGGCTACACCTTC. It is translated as CASSLNSRPGYTF.

The CDR3 spells CASLAPSTDTQYF. CDR3 coding DNA: TGTGCCAGCCTGGCTCCTAGCACAGATACGCAGTATTTT. The chain is built from TRBV6-5 and TRBJ2-3; no firm D call. Germline CDR1 is MNHEY and CDR2 is SVGAGI. This CDR3 region has 13 residues. Between the trimmed V and J ends, which lost 8 bases and 0 bases, there was a span of 9 bases.

The rearrangement joins TRBV12-3 or TRBV12-4 to TRBJ1-2; D unclear. V gave up 1 base and J gave up 8 bases, with 11 bases separating them. The length of the CDR3 is 13 residues. CDR3 DNA sequence: TGTGCCAGCAGTTTAGGGGGAGGGAGCGGCTACACCTTC. Protein: CASSLGGGSGYTF.

J is TRBJ1-4 and V is TRBV19; no clear D. Per the germline V gene, CDR1 is LNHDA and CDR2 is SQIVND (reference sequence). This CDR3 has 13 amino acids. Trimming removed 6 bases at V and 5 bases at J, with 10 bases between. CDR3 sequence reads: CASSDGRNEKLFF. For the CDR3, the DNA is TGTGCCAGTAGCGATGGTCGGAATGAAAAACTGTTTTTT. The entire variable domain, with the rest obtained from reference TRBV19 and TRBJ1-4, is as follows: DGGITQSPKYLFRKEGQNVTLSCEQNLNHDAMYWYRQDPGQGLRLIYYSQIVNDFQKGDIAEGYSVSREKKESFPLTVTSAQKNPTAFYLCASSDGRNEKLFFGSGTQLSVL.